This section outlines one TCR beta chain sequence together with its context. Its antigen remains unknown. The CDR3 sequence is 13 residues long. In germline, CDR1 is SEHNR, CDR2 FQNEAQ (reference sequence). V was shortened by 8 bases and J by 2 bases, with 13 bases between the two germline ends. The data stem from a study of OX40 agonist ivuxolimab in advanced cancers. Study information: Patients took ivuxolimab, an agonistic anti-OX40 (CD134) antibody. A male proportion of about 80% was recorded, with mean age approximately 57 years and range roughly 23 to 79.

TCRdb's table, derived via immunoSEQ multiplex PCR, lists solely in-frame clones and lacks some. The table lists tens of thousands of clones, around three quarters of them singletons, with approximately 16% in the top ten. General study results and limits: Not determined was the antigen specificity of the expanded peripheral T cells.

Source: CD4+ or CD8+ T cells sorted from blood, taken in a trial of the OX40 agonist ivuxolimab. This TCR derives from an adult with an advanced solid tumor such as melanoma, head and neck, liver or kidney cancer. The J gene is TRBJ2-7, the V gene TRBV7-9; D not certain. The CDR3 reads CASDTDRPYEQYF. In DNA form, the CDR3 reads TGTGCCAGCGACACTGACCGGCCCTACGAGCAGTACTTC.